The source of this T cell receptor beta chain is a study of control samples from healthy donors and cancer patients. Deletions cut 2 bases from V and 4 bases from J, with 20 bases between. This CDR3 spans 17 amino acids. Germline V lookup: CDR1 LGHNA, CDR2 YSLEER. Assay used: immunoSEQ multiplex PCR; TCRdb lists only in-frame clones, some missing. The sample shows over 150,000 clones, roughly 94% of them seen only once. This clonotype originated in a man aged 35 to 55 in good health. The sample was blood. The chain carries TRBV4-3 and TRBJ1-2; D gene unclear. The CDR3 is CASSQLEGGLGGYGYTF. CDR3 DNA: TGCGCCAGCAGCCAATTAGAGGGAGGGCTTGGAGGCTATGGCTACACCTTC.